Shown below are 22 T cell receptor beta chains from a single sample sequenced in a study of neurological immune-mediated disorders (dated by TCRdb to the late 2010s). Libraries were constructed by 5' RACE. Sequencer: Illumina HiSeq 2500. In-frame beta chains were kept once TCRdb had trimmed the public reads at Q25 with fastp and called clones with MiXCR. Each record represents a unique CDR3 protein, reported with the most common genes and DNA among its rows. Here the sample has about 70,000 distinct CDR3 sequences; approximately 4.6% occur a single time. The ten top clones hold 2% to 2.5% of the sample. The sequenced sample consisted of PBMCs. These receptors all stem from a woman in her seventies with multiple sclerosis.

This clonotype was counted many times. The chain joins TRBV7-2 to TRBJ2-7; D is ambiguous. Germline loops: CDR1 SGHTA, CDR2 FQGNSA. V was cut by 5 bases and J by 4 bases, with 9 bases left in between. The CDR3 consists of 12 residues. DNA for the CDR3: TGTGCCAGCAGCGTAAGCCTTTACGAGCAGTACTTC. Translated, it gives CASSVSLYEQYF. Full variable domain (remainder filled in from reference TRBV7-2 and TRBJ2-7): GAGVSQSPSNKVTEKGKDVELRCDPISGHTALYWYRQSLGQGLEFLIYFQGNSAPDKSGLPSDRFSAERTGGSVSTLTIQRTQQEDSAVYLCASSVSLYEQYFGPGTRLTVT.

This clonotype appeared many times. V gene TRBV5-1 combines with J gene TRBJ2-7; D possibly corresponds to TRBD1 (6 bases). CDR1 is SGHRS, CDR2 YFSETQ, per germline. The CDR3 has 15 amino acids. Trimming pared 3 bases from V and 7 bases from J, leaving 20 bases between. The CDR3 DNA reads as TGCGCCAGCAGCTCAATAGACAGGAATTCGCGGGAGCAGTACTTC. Translation gives CASSSIDRNSREQYF. The whole variable domain, remainder taken from reference TRBV5-1 and TRBJ2-7, is KAGVTQTPRYLIKTRGQQVTLSCSPISGHRSVSWYQQTPGQGLQFLFEYFSETQRNKGNFPGRFSGRQFSNSRSEMNVSTLELGDSALYLCASSSIDRNSREQYFGPGTRLTVT.

This clonotype was observed many times. CDR3 in amino acids: CSVEDIAPYGYTF. CDR3 bases: TGCAGCGTTGAAGACATCGCTCCCTATGGCTACACCTTC. The chain is built from TRBV29-1 and TRBJ1-2; D gene uncertain. Per germline, CDR1 SQVTM and CDR2 ANQGSEA. The CDR3 runs to 13 residues. Between the trimmed V and J ends, which lost 0 bases and 4 bases, there was a span of 9 bases.

Ten or more counts support this clonotype. V usage is TRBV12-3 or TRBV12-4 and J usage is TRBJ1-6; D gene unclear. V was trimmed by 1 base and J by 4 bases, leaving 8 bases between them. CDR3 length: 15 amino acids. The CDR3: CASSLGGLYNSPLHF. CDR3 in DNA: TGTGCCAGCAGTTTAGGCGGACTGTATAATTCACCCCTCCACTTT.

This clonotype was observed a few times. This may be a read error, as it is one base from a much larger clone. The rearrangement uses TRBV6-6 and TRBJ1-6; unclear D gene. There are 13 residues in the CDR3. The germline V gene has CDR1 MNHNY and CDR2 SVGAGI (reference sequence). Here the CDR3 reads CASSDRNNSPLNF. The DNA for the CDR3 is TGTGCCAGCAGTGACCGTAATAATTCACCCCTCAACTTT.

This clonotype occurred many times. The V call is TRBV20-1, the J call TRBJ2-7, with 8 bases aligning to TRBD1. The CDR3 length is 13 residues. Germline CDR1 DFQATT, CDR2 SNEGSKA (reference sequence). Trimming took 1 base from V and 9 from J; bases not matched to a gene: 8. The CDR3 coding sequence is TGCAGTGCTAGAGGAACAGGGGGTTCTTGGCAGTACTTC. Residues: CSARGTGGSWQYF.

This clonotype was picked up many times. V usage is TRBV7-9 and J usage is TRBJ2-1; 9 bases map to TRBD1. Looked up from germline, CDR1 is SEHNR and CDR2 is FQNEAQ (reference sequence). The CDR3 length is 14 residues. Unmatched junction bases numbered 6, after V lost 5 bases and J lost 7 bases. CDR3 residues: CASSQDRGTNEQFF. In nucleotides, the CDR3 is TGTGCCAGCAGCCAGGACAGGGGTACGAATGAGCAGTTCTTC.

This clonotype was detected ten times or more. The chain recombines TRBV20-1 with TRBJ2-5; TRBD2 matches at 8 bases. Trimming cost V 3 bases and J 0 bases; bases outside gene matches: 3. The CDR3 is made up of 14 amino acids. Germline V gene data show CDR1 as DFQATT and CDR2 as SNEGSKA (reference sequence). The CDR3 DNA follows: TGCAGTGCTAGCAAAGCGGGAGACCAAGAGACCCAGTACTTC. This codes for CSASKAGDQETQYF.

This clonotype was detected many times. This chain joins TRBV7-8 and TRBJ2-1, with D uncertain. Trimming took off 2 bases at V and 5 bases at J, with 10 bases between the two ends. This CDR3 has 14 amino acids. The V gene's germline CDR1 is SGHVS and CDR2 FQNEAQ. The CDR3 loop is CASSLSSQHNEQFF. CDR3 DNA: TGTGCCAGCAGCTTATCGTCGCAGCACAATGAGCAGTTCTTC.

This clonotype was observed a few times. The chain joins TRBV6-2 or TRBV6-3 to TRBJ1-1, with D unclear. Deletions cut 4 bases from V and 0 bases from J, with 9 bases between. CDR1 and CDR2 (germline): MNHEY, SVGEGT. This CDR3 has 14 residues. The CDR3 spells CASSLVFVNTEAFF. CDR3 sequence (DNA): TGTGCCAGCAGTTTGGTGTTTGTGAACACTGAAGCTTTCTTT.

This clonotype was observed at least ten times. The V gene is TRBV20-1, the J gene TRBJ2-1; maybe TRBD2 (5 bases). The V and J ends lost 4 bases and 12 bases respectively, with 19 bases between them. Germline V gives CDR1 DFQATT, CDR2 SNEGSKA (reference sequence). The CDR3 totals 13 residues. The CDR3 DNA sequence: TGCAGTGCTATACCTGGCCAGGAGGATGGGCAGTTCTTC. It translates to CSAIPGQEDGQFF.

This clonotype was picked up many times. The chain employs TRBV25-1 and TRBJ1-2; TRBD1 is a possible D gene (5 bases). The CDR3 spans 15 residues. Germline CDR1 is MGHDK and CDR2 is SYGVNS. Trimming left V 1 base short and J 8 bases short, with 17 bases between. The CDR3 nucleotides read TGTGCCAGCAGTGAATCTTGGGGGATCTATGGCGGCTACACCTTC. Protein product: CASSESWGIYGGYTF.

The chain links TRBV3-1 to TRBJ1-2; the D is unclear. With 0 bases removed from V and 8 bases from J, the gap between germline ends came to 10 bases. In germline, CDR1 is LGHDT, CDR2 YNNKEL (reference sequence). This CDR3 comprises 13 residues. CDR3 region: CASSQERHRGYTF. CDR3 bases: TGTGCCAGCAGCCAAGAACGGCATCGGGGCTACACCTTC.

This clonotype has a handful of counts. The chain is built from TRBV7-2 and TRBJ2-5, with 7 bases aligning to TRBD2. V shed 5 bases and J 5 bases; nucleotides not matched to a gene: 14. This CDR3 has 16 amino acids. Germline CDR1 and CDR2: SGHTA and FQGNSA. The CDR3 nucleotides are TGTGCCAGCAGCCGTATGGACGGCGGGAGTCGCGAGACCCAGTACTTC. It is translated as CASSRMDGGSRETQYF.

This clonotype was recorded many times. This rearrangement joins TRBV6-6 to TRBJ2-7; 12 bases are shared with TRBD2. Looked up from germline, CDR1 is MNHNY and CDR2 is SVGAGI (reference sequence). With V trimmed by 6 bases and J by 6 bases, 12 bases remained unmatched. The CDR3 loop spans 16 amino acids. CDR3 region: CASSHLAGGDAVEQYF. CDR3 DNA: TGTGCCAGCAGCCATCTAGCGGGAGGGGATGCAGTCGAGCAGTACTTC.

This clonotype was observed at least ten times. The gene calls are TRBV20-1 and TRBJ2-7, with 8 bases that match TRBD2. This CDR3 region has 12 residues. With V trimmed by 3 bases and J by 6 bases, 4 bases remained unmatched. CDR1 is DFQATT and CDR2 is SNEGSKA in the germline V gene (reference sequence). CDR3 loop: CSASGRASEQYF. In DNA, the CDR3 is TGCAGTGCTAGCGGGAGGGCCTCCGAGCAGTACTTC.

This clonotype has a count of ten or more. The J gene is TRBJ2-3, the V gene TRBV14; the match to TRBD2 covers 14 bases. Germline lookup yields CDR1 SGHDN and CDR2 FVKESK. This CDR3 comprises 17 residues. Losses at the gene ends were 1 base for V and 7 bases for J; bases not matched to a gene: 7. In DNA, the CDR3 is TGTGCCAGCAGCCAAGTATGGGGACTAGCGGGAGATTATACGCAGTATTTT. Amino acids: CASSQVWGLAGDYTQYF.

This clonotype was counted ten times or more. The chain is built from TRBV10-3 and TRBJ2-7, with 11 bases aligning to TRBD1. This CDR3 region has 14 residues. V dropped 6 bases and J dropped 7; count of bases not matched to a gene: 8. Germline CDR1 ENHRY, CDR2 SYGVKD. CDR3 DNA sequence: TGTGCCATCAGCCCCGGACAGGGGGCGGGGGAGCAGTACTTC. Its translation: CAISPGQGAGEQYF.

The sample holds many counts of this clonotype. This chain connects TRBV4-1 to TRBJ2-3; no reliable D call. Between the trimmed V and J ends, which lost 7 bases and 6 bases, there was a span of 20 bases. The CDR3 runs 15 residues. Germline V gene sequence: CDR1 MGHRA, CDR2 YSYEKL. This CDR3 is CASNPGPRQSDTQYF. CDR3 bases: TGCGCCAGCAATCCGGGCCCACGGCAGAGCGATACGCAGTATTTT.

V and J are TRBV20-1 and TRBJ1-2; D is possibly TRBD1 (6 bases). The CDR3 contains 13 residues. V lost 3 bases and J lost 5, with 13 bases in between. Germline assignment: CDR1 DFQATT and CDR2 SNEGSKA (reference sequence). DNA of the CDR3: TGCAGTGCTAGCGGGGACGGACAGTATGGCTACACCTTC. Translation gives CSASGDGQYGYTF.

This clonotype was counted many times. The chain links TRBV5-5 to TRBJ1-1; D is ambiguous. Germline-derived CDR1 and CDR2 are SGHKS and YYEKEE (reference sequence). This CDR3 region has 14 residues. V dropped 2 bases and J dropped 3 bases, with 11 bases sitting between them. The CDR3 DNA reads TGTGCCAGCAGCTTTTCACGAATGGACACTGAAGCTTTCTTT. As protein: CASSFSRMDTEAFF.

There are many counts of this clonotype. The chain has TRBV24-1 and TRBJ2-1; 10 bases fit TRBD1. The CDR3 consists of 12 residues. CDR1 is KGHDR, CDR2 SFDVKD, per germline. The V gene end was trimmed by 9 bases and the J gene end by 9 bases; junction bases not matched to a gene: 4. The CDR3 loop is CATSGTGVEQFF. The DNA for the CDR3 is TGTGCCACCTCTGGGACAGGGGTTGAGCAGTTCTTC.